This T cell receptor beta chain is drawn from a study of beta chain features in type 1 diabetes. Overall study findings and caveats: Researchers report that Type 1 diabetes patients had moderately but significantly shorter TCRB CDR3s across all four CD4+ subsets.

With regard to this clone: Its target is not known.

This CDR3 has 12 amino acids. V lost 6 bases and J 12 bases, leaving 21 bases between the germline ends. CDR1 is SQVTM and CDR2 is ANQGSEA in the germline V gene. Investigators reverse transcribed all isolated RNA, so they sequenced expressed TCRB transcripts. TCRdb's copy holds only in-frame clones and misses some; the assay was immunoSEQ multiplex PCR. The profile shows a few hundred thousand clones, approximately 10% of them singletons. This TCR was recovered from a man aged 25 to 40 with type 1 diabetes. Sequencing input: naive CD4+ T cells from blood. The V and J genes are TRBV29-1 and TRBJ2-7, with D possibly TRBD2 on 6 matching bases. The CDR3 loop reads CSVARERGLRYF. CDR3 bases: TGCAGCGTGGCCCGGGAGCGCGGGCTTAGGTACTTC.